Listed below are T cell receptor beta chains from one sample, sequenced in a study of T cell repertoires in cytomegalovirus infection. TCRdb reprocessed the reads via MiXCR and lists one record per CDR3 protein. The sample holds about 260,000 distinct CDR3 sequences; less than 9.5% are singletons and the top ten take over 13%. The source material was PBMCs. These receptors were taken from a human donor in good health (CMV status not recorded). Some clones in this sample may be carry-over from other donors' samples. The CDR3 runs from the conserved cysteine through the conserved F or W. A D gene is named only where the DNA matches it firmly. Clone size is shown for a subset of rows, as once, few, many or a class of expanded clone.

D: -
J: TRBJ2-3
length: 16
V: TRBV19
size: -
DNA: TGTGCCAGTAGTATTAGCGGCGGACAGGTGGGCGATACGCAGTATTTT
CDR3: CASSISGGQVGDTQYF

D: -
J: TRBJ1-5
length: 14
V: TRBV29-1
size: -
DNA: TGCAGCGTTCGGGACAAAAATAGCAATCAGCCCCAGCATTTT
CDR3: CSVRDKNSNQPQHF

D: -
J: TRBJ2-4
length: 15
V: TRBV7-8
size: many
DNA: TGTGCCAGCAGCAAGACCCGGGGTTCCAAAAACATTCAGTACTTC
CDR3: CASSKTRGSKNIQYF

D: -
J: TRBJ1-1
length: 14
V: TRBV7-8
size: many
DNA: TGTGCCAGCAGCTCCAGGGGACTGAACACTGAAGCTTTCTTT
CDR3: CASSSRGLNTEAFF

D: TRBD2
J: TRBJ2-3
length: 17
V: TRBV10-3
size: -
DNA: TGTGCCATCAGTGAGTCATCATCAGCGGGAGACACAGATACGCAGTATTTT
CDR3: CAISESSSAGDTDTQYF

D: -
J: TRBJ2-5
length: 15
V: TRBV6-5
size: -
DNA: TGTGCCAGCAGTTACGGAGGGGCGGATTACGAGACCCAGTACTTC
CDR3: CASSYGGADYETQYF

D: TRBD1
J: TRBJ1-2
length: 14
V: TRBV2
size: many
DNA: TGTGCCAGCAGGACGACAGGGCGGGACTATGGCTACACCTTC
CDR3: CASRTTGRDYGYTF

D: -
J: TRBJ2-1
length: 16
V: TRBV5-4
size: many
DNA: TGTGCCAGCAGCACGAAGGCTAGCAGCTCCTACAATGAGCAGTTCTTC
CDR3: CASSTKASSSYNEQFF

D: -
J: TRBJ1-5
length: 15
V: TRBV30
size: many
DNA: TGTGCCTGGAGTGTGGGTGGGCAGCAATCGAAGCCCCAGCATTTT
CDR3: CAWSVGGQQSKPQHF

D: TRBD1
J: TRBJ2-6
length: 21
V: TRBV7-2
size: many
DNA: TGTGCCAGCAGCTTAGTAGAACCGGGACAGATAATATTATCGGGGGCCAACGTCCTGACTTTC
CDR3: CASSLVEPGQIILSGANVLTF

D: -
J: TRBJ1-1
length: 13
V: TRBV12-3/TRBV12-4
size: few
DNA: TGTGCCAGCAGTCCTGGGACACCCACTGAAGCTTTCTTT
CDR3: CASSPGTPTEAFF

D: -
J: TRBJ2-2
length: 15
V: TRBV7-2
size: many
DNA: TGTGCCAGCAGCTTAAACCCGGTCTCGGCCGGGGAGCTGTTTTTT
CDR3: CASSLNPVSAGELFF

D: TRBD1
J: TRBJ1-1
length: 15
V: TRBV2
size: many
DNA: TGTGCCAGTCGCCTGGACAGGGCGGGGAACACTGAAGCTTTCTTT
CDR3: CASRLDRAGNTEAFF

D: TRBD2
J: TRBJ2-5
length: 14
V: TRBV29-1
size: many
DNA: TGCAGCGTTGCTGTTAGCGGGGACCAAGAGACCCAGTACTTC
CDR3: CSVAVSGDQETQYF

D: -
J: TRBJ1-1
length: 13
V: TRBV12-3/TRBV12-4
size: many
DNA: TGTGCCAGCAGCATGGGGGGAGGGACTGAAGCTTTCTTT
CDR3: CASSMGGGTEAFF

D: -
J: TRBJ1-6
length: 14
V: TRBV4-3
size: many
DNA: TGCGCCAGCAGCCAGATCCCTGGAGATTCACCCCTCCACTTT
CDR3: CASSQIPGDSPLHF